The clone carrying this T cell receptor (beta chain) was counted many times. The CDR3 regions of TCR beta were amplified from RNA transcripts. Initially, a first-round RT-PCR of the TCR CDR3 employed the HTBI primer set. TCRdb reprocessed the multiplex PCR reads via MiXCR and lists one record per CDR3 protein. The data show fewer than 650,000 distinct CDR3 sequences, 46% seen once. This CDR3 is built from 13 residues. Germline V gene sequence: CDR1 MDHEN, CDR2 SYDVKM. V was pared by 3 bases and J by 4 bases, with 9 bases between. The sample is drawn from a study of T cells in Graves' hyperthyroidism and ophthalmopathy.

The sequenced sample consisted of peripheral blood or thyroid tissue (not recorded which). This sequence joins TRBV28 and TRBJ2-5; D perhaps matches TRBD1 (6 bases). The origin of this receptor is an adult woman with Graves' disease, either hyperthyroidism or ophthalmopathy (not recorded which). CDR3 DNA sequence: TGTGCCAGCAGTTTGGCAGGGGCAGAGACCCAGTACTTC. It yields the protein CASSLAGAETQYF.